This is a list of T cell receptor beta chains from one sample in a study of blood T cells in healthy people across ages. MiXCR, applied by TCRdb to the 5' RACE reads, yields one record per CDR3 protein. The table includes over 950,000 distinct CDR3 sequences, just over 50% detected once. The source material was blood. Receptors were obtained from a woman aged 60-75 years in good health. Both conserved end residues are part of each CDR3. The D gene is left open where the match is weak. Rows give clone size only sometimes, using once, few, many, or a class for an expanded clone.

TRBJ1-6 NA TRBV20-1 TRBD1 CSARDVRGQGSFRSPLHF TGCAGTGCTAGAGATGTGAGAGGACAGGGAAGTTTTCGTTCACCCCTCCACTTT
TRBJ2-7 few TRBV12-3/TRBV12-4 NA CASSLSSRPYEQYF TGTGCCAGCAGTTTATCAAGCAGACCCTACGAGCAGTACTTC
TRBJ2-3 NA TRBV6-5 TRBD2 CASRRTSVTDTQYF TGTGCCAGCAGAAGGACTAGCGTCACAGATACGCAGTATTTT
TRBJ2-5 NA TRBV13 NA CACSLAPSTIQETQYF TGTGCCTGCAGCTTAGCTCCCTCGACAATCCAAGAGACCCAGTACTTC
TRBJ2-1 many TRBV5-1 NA CASSLALNEQFF TGCGCCAGCAGCTTGGCCCTTAATGAGCAGTTCTTC
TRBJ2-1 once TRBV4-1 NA CASSQEAELSYNEQFF TGCGCCAGCAGCCAAGAGGCAGAGCTCTCCTACAATGAGCAGTTCTTC
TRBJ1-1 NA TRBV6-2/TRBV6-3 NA CASRDRREAFF TGTGCCAGCAGGGACAGACGTGAAGCTTTCTTT
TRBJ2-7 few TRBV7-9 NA CASSLSIGRDYEQYF TGTGCCAGCAGCTTATCTATCGGGAGAGACTACGAGCAGTACTTC
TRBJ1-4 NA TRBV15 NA CATSMDSSRREKLFF TGTGCCACCAGCATGGACAGTTCCAGGCGGGAAAAACTGTTTTTT
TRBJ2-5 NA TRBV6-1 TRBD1 CASTGTAQETQYF TGTGCCAGCACCGGGACAGCCCAAGAGACCCAGTACTTC
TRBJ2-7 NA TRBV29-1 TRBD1 CSGQGAYYEQYF TGCAGCGGGCAGGGGGCGTACTACGAGCAGTACTTC
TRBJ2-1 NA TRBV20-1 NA CSAVTVFEQFF TGCAGTGCTGTCACAGTTTTCGAGCAGTTCTTC
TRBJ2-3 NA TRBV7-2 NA CASSFERRTDTQYF TGTGCCAGCAGCTTCGAGCGGCGCACAGATACGCAGTATTTT
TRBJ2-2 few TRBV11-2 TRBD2 CASTGTSGTGELFF TGTGCCAGCACTGGGACTAGCGGCACCGGGGAGCTGTTTTTT
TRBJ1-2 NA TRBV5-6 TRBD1 CASSFPQTGVYGYTF TGTGCCAGCAGTTTCCCCCAGACAGGGGTCTATGGCTACACCTTC
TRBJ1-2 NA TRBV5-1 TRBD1 CASSLSAAGGQDNYGYTF TGCGCCAGCAGCTTGTCTGCAGCAGGGGGACAGGACAACTATGGCTACACCTTC
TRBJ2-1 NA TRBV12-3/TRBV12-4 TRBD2 CASTAAGVHYNEQFF TGTGCCAGCACCGCAGCGGGAGTCCACTACAATGAGCAGTTCTTC